This T cell receptor (beta chain) was captured by sequencing in a study of immune evolution from preneoplasia to lung adenocarcinoma. The study, taken as a whole, reports: Clonality was highest in normal lung, lower in later-stage lesions apparently.

Between about 2014 and 2018, patients underwent resection in Japan or China. V lost 2 bases, J lost 8 bases, and 12 bases lay in between. The CDR3 runs 12 residues. Germline V gives CDR1 SQVTM, CDR2 ANQGSEA. This clone was seen only once. Its antigen is undetermined. The repertoire was sequenced with immunoSEQ multiplex PCR; TCRdb's copy has only in-frame clones and lacks some. The repertoire holds 4,000 to 5,500 clones, with around four fifths as singletons. This clonotype was obtained from a donor older than 65 with lung adenocarcinoma. The chain uses TRBV29-1 and TRBJ1-2; a possible D gene is TRBD1 (5 bases). Material for sequencing was FFPE adjacent normal lung tissue. CDR3 nucleotides: TGCAGCGTTGAAATGCAGGGATGGGGCTACACCTTC. Protein sequence: CSVEMQGWGYTF.